The 9 T cell receptor beta chains below were found in one sample sequenced in a study of CD8 T cells in Susac syndrome. With random hexamers, about 0.45 to 1 ug RNA was reverse transcribed. A single record per CDR3 protein comes from TCRdb applying MiXCR to the immunoSEQ multiplex PCR reads. Of some 150,000 distinct CDR3 sequences listed, roughly 94% are singletons. The specimen sequenced was CD4+ T cells from PBMCs. These receptors were collected from a human donor in good health.

The gene calls are TRBV29-1 and TRBJ2-2, with D unresolved. V lost 5 bases and J lost 7, with 11 bases in between. Germline CDR1 is SQVTM and CDR2 is ANQGSEA. This CDR3 has 12 residues. This CDR3 reads CSVREADGELFF. CDR3 DNA sequence: TGCAGCGTTCGAGAGGCGGACGGGGAGCTGTTTTTT.

The V and J genes are TRBV7-9 and TRBJ2-3; 10 bases are shared with TRBD2. The germline gives CDR1 SEHNR, CDR2 FQNEAQ (reference sequence). J lost 5 bases, V lost 2 bases, and 10 bases had no gene match. This CDR3 has 17 residues. This chain's CDR3 is CASSLNLAGAIGDTQYF. DNA of the CDR3: TGTGCCAGCAGCTTAAACCTAGCGGGAGCAATTGGAGATACGCAGTATTTT. Supplemented by reference TRBV7-9 and TRBJ2-3, the full variable domain reads DTGVSQNPRHKITKRGQNVTFRCDPISEHNRLYWYRQTLGQGPEFLTYFQNEAQLEKSRLLSDRFSAERPKGSFSTLEIQRTEQGDSAMYLCASSLNLAGAIGDTQYFGPGTRLTVL.

The chain recombines TRBV5-4 with TRBJ1-2; the match to TRBD1 covers 9 bases. CDR1 SGHNT and CDR2 YYREEE come from the germline V gene (reference sequence). This CDR3 is 16 amino acids long. V shed 7 bases, J shed 6 bases, and the junction held 16 bases outside the gene matches. The CDR3 spells CASCFRTGAIVDGYTF. As DNA, the CDR3 is TGTGCCAGCTGTTTCAGGACAGGGGCTATAGTGGATGGCTACACCTTC.

V usage is TRBV9 and J usage is TRBJ1-4; 10 bases match TRBD1. Unmatched junction bases numbered 7, after V lost 3 bases and J lost 8 bases. The CDR3 has 15 amino acids. Per germline, CDR1 SGDLS and CDR2 YYNGEE. This CDR3 reads CASSAGTGVGEKLFF. The CDR3 coding sequence is TGTGCCAGCAGCGCGGGGACAGGGGTCGGCGAAAAACTGTTTTTT. Full variable domain (rest looked up from reference TRBV9 and TRBJ1-4): DSGVTQTPKHLITATGQRVTLRCSPRSGDLSVYWYQQSLDQGLQFLIQYYNGEERAKGNILERFSAQQFPDLHSELNLSSLELGDSALYFCASSAGTGVGEKLFFGSGTQLSVL.

A single count supports this clonotype. V and J are TRBV28 and TRBJ1-2; perhaps TRBD1 as D (5 bases). V lost 6 bases to trimming and J lost 4 bases, with 9 bases between them. CDR1 and CDR2 (germline): MDHEN, SYDVKM. The CDR3 is 12 amino acids. CDR3 in amino acids: CASSYRGYGYTF. The CDR3 DNA reads TGTGCCAGCAGCTATAGGGGCTATGGCTACACCTTC.

The V call is TRBV5-4, the J call TRBJ2-2; D unclear. CDR3 length: 13 residues. Trimming removed 1 base at V and 4 bases at J, with 5 bases between. Germline V gives CDR1 SGHNT, CDR2 YYREEE (reference sequence). The CDR3 loop is CASSLTATGELFF. The DNA of the CDR3 is TGTGCCAGCAGCTTGACCGCCACCGGGGAGCTGTTTTTT. The whole variable domain, remainder taken from reference TRBV5-4 and TRBJ2-2, is ETGVTQSPTHLIKTRGQQVTLRCSSQSGHNTVSWYQQALGQGPQFIFQYYREEENGRGNFPPRFSGLQFPNYSSELNVNALELDDSALYLCASSLTATGELFFGEGSRLTVL.

This chain joins TRBV12-3 or TRBV12-4 and TRBJ2-2; TRBD1 agrees at 7 bases. V trimming: 5 bases; J trimming: 4 bases; junction bases outside the gene matches: 4. The CDR3 loop spans 14 amino acids. The CDR3 spells CASSTGTVTGELFF. The CDR3 nucleotides are TGTGCCAGCAGTACAGGGACAGTCACCGGGGAGCTGTTTTTT.

The chain recombines TRBV18 with TRBJ2-3, with 13 bases identical to TRBD2. The CDR3 has 13 amino acids. The V gene end was trimmed by 7 bases and the J gene end by 7 bases; junction bases not matched to a gene: 2. Looked up from germline, CDR1 is KGHSH and CDR2 is LQKENI. CDR3 DNA: TGTGCCAGCTTGACTAGCGGGAGGAATACGCAGTATTTT. Amino acid sequence: CASLTSGRNTQYF.

The chain recombines TRBV12-3 or TRBV12-4 with TRBJ2-7; 11 positions agree with TRBD2. J gave up 6 bases and V 6 bases, and 4 bases lay outside the gene matches. This CDR3 has 13 residues. As DNA, the CDR3 is TGTGCCAGCAGAAGGACTAGCGGGTTCGAGCAGTACTTC. Translation gives CASRRTSGFEQYF.